This T cell receptor (beta chain) was sequenced for a study of T cells after yellow fever vaccination. Points from the study as a whole: The booster saw the reappearance of most primary-vaccination clones (approximately 97% CD4, 80% to 90% CD8).

This clonotype was seen many times. What it binds is not known. V shed 3 bases and J 5 bases; nucleotides not matched to a gene: 9. Germline lookup yields CDR1 DFQATT and CDR2 SNEGSKA (reference sequence). The CDR3 runs to 14 residues. Each CDR3 protein is one row after TCRdb ran MiXCR on the 5' RACE reads. The sample lists about 58,000 distinct CDR3 sequences, more than 5.5% occurring once. This rearrangement joins TRBV20-1 to TRBJ2-7, with TRBD2 identical over 8 bases. Here the sequenced sample was CD8+ T cells sorted from PBMCs, taken on the day of the first yellow fever vaccination. The source is a man between 18 and 29 years old who received the YFV17D yellow fever vaccine. As DNA, the CDR3 is TGCAGTGCTAGGTCCGGGGGGGAGGATCACGAGCAGTACTTC. Its translation: CSARSGGEDHEQYF.